These 18 T cell receptor beta chains originate from one sample sequenced in a study of control samples from healthy donors and cancer patients. Here immunoSEQ multiplex PCR was the method, and the copy in TCRdb shows in-frame clones only, minus some. The sample records roughly 150,000 clones, roughly 93% being singletons. The sequenced material came from blood. The receptors here all came from a man aged 45-65 years in good health.

This clone has only one observation. The genes are TRBV5-1 and TRBJ2-5; D gene ambiguous. The CDR3 runs to 13 residues. V was trimmed by 4 bases and J by 5 bases, leaving 12 bases between them. The germline V gene encodes CDR1 SGHRS and CDR2 YFSETQ. DNA for the CDR3: TGCGCCAGCAGCCGTAGGGCCTCGGAGACCCAGTACTTC. Its protein is CASSRRASETQYF.

Here the CDR3 DNA reads TGTGCCACCAGTAAAACCTGGGTCAGGGGCAATCAGCCCCAGCATTTT. Translation gives CATSKTWVRGNQPQHF. The rearrangement joins TRBV15 to TRBJ1-5; D is possibly TRBD1 (5 bases). The CDR3 loop spans 16 amino acids. Trimming cost V 6 bases and J 2 bases, with 17 bases left between them. CDR1 and CDR2 (germline): LNHNV, YYDKDF (reference sequence).

The CDR3 sequence: CASSTGRGTGNSPLHF. CDR3 nucleotide sequence: TGTGCCAGCAGTACCGGGCGGGGTACTGGTAATTCACCCCTCCACTTT. The J gene is TRBJ1-6, the V gene TRBV27, with D uncertain. Between the trimmed V and J ends, which lost 5 bases and 6 bases, there was a span of 17 bases. This CDR3 spans 16 amino acids. Germline V gene data show CDR1 as MNHEY and CDR2 as SMNVEV (reference sequence).

This clone has a single count. The chain links TRBV28 to TRBJ1-5; D call uncertain. The CDR3 contains 16 residues. V dropped 3 bases and J dropped 6 bases, with 18 bases sitting between them. The germline V gene encodes CDR1 MDHEN and CDR2 SYDVKM. CDR3 in amino acids: CASSFSSAKRSQPQHF. DNA of the CDR3: TGTGCCAGCAGTTTCAGTTCGGCTAAACGGAGTCAGCCCCAGCATTTT.

This clone has only one observation. The V call is TRBV14, the J call TRBJ2-5; a possible D gene is TRBD2 (6 bases). This CDR3 comprises 16 residues. Germline CDR1 and CDR2: SGHDN and FVKESK. Trimming removed 1 base from V and 5 bases from J, with 17 bases in between. The CDR3 DNA is TGTGCCAGCAGCCAAGGTTTCGGGAGTACGGCGGAGACCCAGTACTTC. Encoded protein: CASSQGFGSTAETQYF.

The genes are TRBV5-8 and TRBJ2-2; possibly TRBD1 for D (6 bases). Germline CDR1 is SGHTS and CDR2 is YDEGEE. CDR3 length: 14 amino acids. The ends were cut back, 4 bases at V and 7 bases at J, with 14 bases in the middle. The CDR3 bases are TGTGCCAGCAGCCGAGGGACACCCGACGGGGAGCTGTTTTTT. It translates to CASSRGTPDGELFF.

V usage is TRBV29-1 and J usage is TRBJ2-7; 7 nucleotides match TRBD2. The trim removed 3 bases at V and 1 base at J, leaving 6 bases unmatched. The germline gives CDR1 SQVTM, CDR2 ANQGSEA. The CDR3 spans 14 residues. For the CDR3, the DNA is TGCAGCGTTGAGTTTTCTAGCGGATCCTACGAGCAGTACTTC. Protein: CSVEFSSGSYEQYF.

The V gene is TRBV29-1, the J gene TRBJ2-3, with D unresolved. This CDR3 spans 12 amino acids. Trimming took 4 bases from V and 6 from J, leaving 11 bases between them. In germline, CDR1 is SQVTM, CDR2 ANQGSEA. In DNA, the CDR3 is TGCAGCGTTGCAATCGGGCTGGATACGCAGTATTTT. It translates to CSVAIGLDTQYF.

The chain has TRBV13 and TRBJ2-7; no clear D. This CDR3 is 15 amino acids long. Germline assignment: CDR1 PRHDT and CDR2 FYEKMQ (reference sequence). V lost 5 bases and J lost 4, with 18 bases in between. The CDR3 protein is CASSGSREHEYEQYF. Written as DNA, the CDR3 is TGTGCCAGCAGCGGATCTAGGGAACACGAGTACGAGCAGTACTTC.

CDR3 sequence: CASSPGLAGRETQYF. The CDR3 DNA sequence: TGTGCCAGCAGTCCAGGACTAGCGGGAAGGGAGACCCAGTACTTC. V and J are TRBV6-5 and TRBJ2-5; TRBD2 aligns across 12 bases. The CDR3 spans 15 residues. Germline V gene data show CDR1 as MNHEY and CDR2 as SVGAGI. V lost 5 bases to trimming and J lost 5 bases; unmatched junction nucleotides: 6.

This clone is a singleton in its sample. V gene TRBV23-1 combines with J gene TRBJ1-5; the D gene is possibly TRBD1 (6 bases). TRBV23-1 is designated an ORF whose function remains uncertain. V gave up 3 bases and J gave up 2 bases, with 14 bases separating them. The CDR3 is made up of 16 amino acids. CDR3: CASSHHLQGCNQPQHF. The CDR3 DNA is TGCGCCAGCAGTCACCACCTACAGGGATGCAATCAGCCCCAGCATTTT.

The rearrangement joins TRBV7-2 to TRBJ2-3, with 7 bases matching TRBD1. Unmatched junction bases numbered 0, after V lost 5 bases and J lost 4 bases. The CDR3 runs 12 residues. Germline values: CDR1 SGHTA, CDR2 FQGNSA. The DNA of the CDR3 is TGTGCCAGCAGCCAGGGGGCAGATACGCAGTATTTT. As protein: CASSQGADTQYF.

The genes are TRBV6-5 and TRBJ2-3, with TRBD2 matching 7 bases. Germline V gene lookup returns CDR1 MNHEY and CDR2 SVGAGI. There are 15 residues in the CDR3. V shed 2 bases, J shed 3 bases, and the junction held 5 bases outside the gene matches. The CDR3 reads CASSYGREWTDTQYF. The DNA for the CDR3 is TGTGCCAGCAGTTACGGGCGGGAGTGGACAGATACGCAGTATTTT.

V usage is TRBV2 and J usage is TRBJ1-3; a possible D gene is TRBD1 (5 bases). V was trimmed by 2 bases and J by 3 bases, leaving 11 bases between them. This CDR3 is 15 amino acids long. The germline CDR1 and CDR2 sequences are SNHLY and FYNNEI. CDR3 region: CASSERGSGGNTIYF. CDR3 sequence (DNA): TGTGCCAGCAGTGAAAGGGGATCTGGTGGAAACACCATATATTTT.

The J gene is TRBJ1-1, the V gene TRBV7-2; D perhaps matches TRBD1 (6 bases). The CDR3 runs 16 residues. V gave up 3 bases and J gave up 4 bases, with 18 bases separating them. The germline gives CDR1 SGHTA, CDR2 FQGNSA. CDR3: CASSFGRSQGPTEAFF. CDR3 DNA: TGTGCCAGCAGCTTTGGGCGATCACAGGGTCCCACTGAAGCTTTCTTT.

The rearrangement joins TRBV5-1 to TRBJ2-3; D not resolved. With 2 bases removed from V and 0 bases from J, the gap between germline ends came to 10 bases. Germline V gene lookup returns CDR1 SGHRS and CDR2 YFSETQ. The CDR3 covers 15 residues. CDR3 DNA sequence: TGCGCCAGCAGCTTTCGCGGATCTAGCACAGATACGCAGTATTTT. This gives the protein CASSFRGSSTDTQYF.

The gene calls are TRBV7-9 and TRBJ2-7, with D possibly matching TRBD2 (6 bases). The CDR3 contains 16 residues. The germline V and J ends were trimmed by 5 bases and 0 bases, with 17 bases remaining between them. The germline V gene has CDR1 SEHNR and CDR2 FQNEAQ (reference sequence). The chain's CDR3 is CASSPSRDGSSYEQYF. DNA of the CDR3: TGTGCCAGCAGCCCCTCGCGGGACGGGAGCTCCTACGAGCAGTACTTC.

The rearrangement joins TRBV19 to TRBJ2-3; the D is unclear. Germline V CDR1 and CDR2: LNHDA, SQIVND (reference sequence). The CDR3 is made up of 13 amino acids. The V gene lost 7 bases and the J gene lost 3 bases, with 11 bases spanning the gap. CDR3 amino acids: CASTSTGTDTQYF. The CDR3, as DNA: TGTGCCAGTACCTCGACTGGAACAGATACGCAGTATTTT.